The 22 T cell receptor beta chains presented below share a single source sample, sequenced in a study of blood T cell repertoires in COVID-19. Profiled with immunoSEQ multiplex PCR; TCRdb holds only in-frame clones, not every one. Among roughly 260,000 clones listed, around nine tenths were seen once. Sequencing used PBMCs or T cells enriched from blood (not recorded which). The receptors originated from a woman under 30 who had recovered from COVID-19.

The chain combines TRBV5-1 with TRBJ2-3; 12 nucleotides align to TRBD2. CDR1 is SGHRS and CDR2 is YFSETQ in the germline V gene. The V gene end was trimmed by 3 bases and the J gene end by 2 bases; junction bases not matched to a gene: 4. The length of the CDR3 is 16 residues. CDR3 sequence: CASSSGLAGPTDTQYF. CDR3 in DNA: TGCGCCAGCAGCTCTGGACTAGCGGGACCCACAGATACGCAGTATTTT.

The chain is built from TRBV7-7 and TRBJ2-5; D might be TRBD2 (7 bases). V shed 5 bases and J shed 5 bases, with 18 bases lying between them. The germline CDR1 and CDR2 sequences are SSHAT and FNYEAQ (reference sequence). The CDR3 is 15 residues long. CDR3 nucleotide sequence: TGTGCCAGCAGCCTAACAGGGATCGGGGGGGAGACCCAGTACTTC. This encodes CASSLTGIGGETQYF. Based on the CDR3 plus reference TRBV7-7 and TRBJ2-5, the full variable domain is GAGVSQSPRYKVTKRGQDVTLRCDPISSHATLYWYQQALGQGPEFLTYFNYEAQPDKSGLPSDRFSAERPEGSISTLTIQRTEQRDSAMYRCASSLTGIGGETQYFGPGTRLLVL.

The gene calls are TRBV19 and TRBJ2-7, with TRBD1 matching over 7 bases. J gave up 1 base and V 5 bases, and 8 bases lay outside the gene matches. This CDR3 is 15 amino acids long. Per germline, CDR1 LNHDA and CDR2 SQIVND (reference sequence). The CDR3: CASSLTGILSYEQYF. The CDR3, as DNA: TGTGCCAGTAGTCTGACAGGGATCCTTTCCTACGAGCAGTACTTC.

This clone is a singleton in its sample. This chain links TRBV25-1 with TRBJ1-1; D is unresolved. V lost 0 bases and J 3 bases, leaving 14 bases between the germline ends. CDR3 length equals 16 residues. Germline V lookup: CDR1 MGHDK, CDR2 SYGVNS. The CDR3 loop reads CASSEYFAGRDTEAFF. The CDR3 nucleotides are TGTGCCAGCAGTGAATACTTCGCGGGGAGGGACACTGAAGCTTTCTTT.

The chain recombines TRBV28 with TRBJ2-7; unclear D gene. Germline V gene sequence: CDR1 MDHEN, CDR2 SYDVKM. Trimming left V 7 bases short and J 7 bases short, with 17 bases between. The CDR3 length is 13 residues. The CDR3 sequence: CASNRGLGREQYF. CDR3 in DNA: TGTGCCAGCAATCGCGGTCTGGGTAGGGAGCAGTACTTC.

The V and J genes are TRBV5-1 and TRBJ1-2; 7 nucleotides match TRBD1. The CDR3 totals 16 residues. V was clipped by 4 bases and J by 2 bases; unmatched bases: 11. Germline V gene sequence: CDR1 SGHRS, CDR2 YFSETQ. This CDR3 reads CASSPLMTGSNYGYTF. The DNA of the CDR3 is TGCGCCAGCAGCCCGCTTATGACAGGGTCAAACTATGGCTACACCTTC.

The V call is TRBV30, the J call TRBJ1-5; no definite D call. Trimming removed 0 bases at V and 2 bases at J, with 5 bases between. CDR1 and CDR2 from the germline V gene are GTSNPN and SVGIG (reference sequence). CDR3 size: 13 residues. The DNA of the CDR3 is TGTGCCTGGAGTGTAGTAGGCAATCAGCCCCAGCATTTT. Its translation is CAWSVVGNQPQHF. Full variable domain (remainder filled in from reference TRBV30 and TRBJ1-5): SQTIHQWPATLVQPVGSPLSLECTVEGTSNPNLYWYRQAAGRGLQLLFYSVGIGQISSEVPQNLSASRPQDRQFILSSKKLLLSDSGFYLCAWSVVGNQPQHFGDGTRLSIL.

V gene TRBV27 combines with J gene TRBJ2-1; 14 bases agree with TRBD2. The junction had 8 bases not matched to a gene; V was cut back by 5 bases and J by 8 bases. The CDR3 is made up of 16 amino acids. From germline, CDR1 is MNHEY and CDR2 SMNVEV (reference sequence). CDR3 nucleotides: TGTGCCAGCAGTCAGCCGGGACTAGCGGGAGTTGATGAGCAGTTCTTC. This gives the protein CASSQPGLAGVDEQFF.

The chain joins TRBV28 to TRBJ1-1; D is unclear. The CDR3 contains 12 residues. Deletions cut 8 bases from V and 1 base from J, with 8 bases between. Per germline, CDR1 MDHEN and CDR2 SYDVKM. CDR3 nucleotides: TGTGCCAGCCATACAGCGAACACTGAAGCTTTCTTT. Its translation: CASHTANTEAFF.

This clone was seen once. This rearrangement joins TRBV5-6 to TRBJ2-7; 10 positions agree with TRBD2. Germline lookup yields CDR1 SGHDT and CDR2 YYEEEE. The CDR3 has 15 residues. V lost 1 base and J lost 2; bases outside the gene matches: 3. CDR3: CASSLSGRAPYEQYF. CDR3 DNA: TGTGCCAGCAGCTTGAGCGGGAGGGCCCCCTACGAGCAGTACTTC.

The CDR3 loop reads CASSLASGVGTEAFF. The DNA for the CDR3 is TGTGCCAGCAGCTTAGCGAGCGGGGTCGGCACTGAAGCTTTCTTT. This chain joins TRBV7-6 and TRBJ1-1; the D is unclear. The V gene's germline CDR1 is SGHVS and CDR2 FNYEAQ. The CDR3 runs to 15 residues. Trimming removed 0 bases from V and 4 bases from J, with 12 bases in between.

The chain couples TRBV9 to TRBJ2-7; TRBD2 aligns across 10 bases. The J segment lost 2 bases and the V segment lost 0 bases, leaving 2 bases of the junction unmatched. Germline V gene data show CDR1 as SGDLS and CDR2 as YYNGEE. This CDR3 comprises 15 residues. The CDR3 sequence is CASSVASGRPYEQYF. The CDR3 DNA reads TGTGCCAGCAGCGTAGCTAGCGGGAGACCCTACGAGCAGTACTTC.

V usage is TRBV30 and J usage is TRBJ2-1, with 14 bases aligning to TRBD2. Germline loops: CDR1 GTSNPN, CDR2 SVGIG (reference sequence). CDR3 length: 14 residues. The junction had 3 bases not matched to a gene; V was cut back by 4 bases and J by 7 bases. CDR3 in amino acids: CAWTTSGRGNEQFF. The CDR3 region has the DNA TGTGCCTGGACGACTAGCGGGAGGGGGAATGAGCAGTTCTTC.

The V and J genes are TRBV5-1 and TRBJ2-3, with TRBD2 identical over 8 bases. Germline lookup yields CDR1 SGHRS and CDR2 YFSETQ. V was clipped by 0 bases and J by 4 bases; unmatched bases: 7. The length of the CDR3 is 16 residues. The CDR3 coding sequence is TGCGCCAGCAGCTTGGCCTCGGGAGCGGGGGCAGATACGCAGTATTTT. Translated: CASSLASGAGADTQYF.

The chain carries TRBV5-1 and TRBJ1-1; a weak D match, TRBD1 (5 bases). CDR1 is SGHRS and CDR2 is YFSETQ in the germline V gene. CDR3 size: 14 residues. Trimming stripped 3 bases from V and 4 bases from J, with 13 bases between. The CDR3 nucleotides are TGCGCCAGCAGCTCCGACAGTTTAGGCACTGAAGCTTTCTTT. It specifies CASSSDSLGTEAFF.

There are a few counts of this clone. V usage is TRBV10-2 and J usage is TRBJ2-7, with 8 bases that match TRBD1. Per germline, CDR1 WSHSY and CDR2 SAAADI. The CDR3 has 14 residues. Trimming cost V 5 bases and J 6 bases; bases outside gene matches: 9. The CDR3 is CASSRQGALGEQYF. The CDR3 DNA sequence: TGCGCCAGCAGTAGGCAGGGGGCGCTGGGCGAGCAGTACTTC.

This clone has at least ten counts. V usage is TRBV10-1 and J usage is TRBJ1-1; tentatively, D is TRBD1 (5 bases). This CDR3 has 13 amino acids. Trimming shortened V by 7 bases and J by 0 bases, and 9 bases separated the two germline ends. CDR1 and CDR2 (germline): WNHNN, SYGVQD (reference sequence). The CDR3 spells CASKAGMNTEAFF. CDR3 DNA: TGCGCCAGCAAGGCAGGGATGAACACTGAAGCTTTCTTT.

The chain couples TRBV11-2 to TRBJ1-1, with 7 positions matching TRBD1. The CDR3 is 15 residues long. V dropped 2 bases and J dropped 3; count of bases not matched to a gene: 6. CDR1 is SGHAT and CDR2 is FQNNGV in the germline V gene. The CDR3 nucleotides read TGTGCCAGCAGCTTATTGAGGGGGCAGGACACTGAAGCTTTCTTT. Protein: CASSLLRGQDTEAFF.

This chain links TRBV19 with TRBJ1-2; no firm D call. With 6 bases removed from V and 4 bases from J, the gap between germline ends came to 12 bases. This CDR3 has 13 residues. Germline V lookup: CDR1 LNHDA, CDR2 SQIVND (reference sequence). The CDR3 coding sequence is TGTGCCAGTAGCCATCCCGGGATCTATGGCTACACCTTC. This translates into CASSHPGIYGYTF.

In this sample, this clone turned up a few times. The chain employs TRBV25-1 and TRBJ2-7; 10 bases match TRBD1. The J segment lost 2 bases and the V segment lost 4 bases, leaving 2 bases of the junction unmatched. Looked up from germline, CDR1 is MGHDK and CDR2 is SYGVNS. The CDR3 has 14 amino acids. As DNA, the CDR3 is TGTGCCAGCAGTGGGACAGGGGGAGCCTACGAGCAGTACTTC. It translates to CASSGTGGAYEQYF.

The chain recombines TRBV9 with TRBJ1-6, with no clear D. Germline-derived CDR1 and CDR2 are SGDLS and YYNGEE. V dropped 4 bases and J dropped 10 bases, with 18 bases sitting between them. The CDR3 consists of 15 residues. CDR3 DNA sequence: TGTGCCAGCAGCAATGGAAGTAGAGGGCGGTCACCCCTCCACTTT. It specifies CASSNGSRGRSPLHF.

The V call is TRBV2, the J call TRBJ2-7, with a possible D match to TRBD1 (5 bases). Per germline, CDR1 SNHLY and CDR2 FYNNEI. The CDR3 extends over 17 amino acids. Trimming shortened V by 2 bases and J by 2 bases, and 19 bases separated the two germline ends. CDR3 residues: CASSESLGESPTYEQYF. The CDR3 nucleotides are TGTGCCAGCAGTGAATCGCTAGGGGAATCGCCAACCTACGAGCAGTACTTC.